The 11 T cell receptor beta chains presented below share a single source sample, sequenced in a study of metastatic and nonmetastatic thyroid tumors. TCRdb re-called clones via MiXCR from the PCR reads. The sample contains some 31,000 clones, 3.5% to 5% of which appear only once. Each patient went into thyroid surgery without having received any treatment. Specimen: blood. The receptors come from a female donor with papillary thyroid cancer or a benign thyroid nodule (not recorded which). Some clones in this sample may be carry-over from other donors' samples.

The J gene is TRBJ2-2, the V gene TRBV6-1; the D gene is possibly TRBD2 (6 bases). Germline lookup yields CDR1 MNHNS and CDR2 SASEGT. Trimming stripped 0 bases from V and 8 bases from J, with 10 bases between. This CDR3 comprises 14 residues. CDR3 in amino acids: CASSEAGGLGELFF. CDR3 DNA sequence: TGTGCCAGCAGTGAAGCGGGTGGACTAGGGGAGCTGTTTTTT.

At least ten counts were recorded for this clone. V and J are TRBV20-1 and TRBJ2-7; 10 bases line up with TRBD2. Trimming took 4 bases from V and 5 from J; bases not matched to a gene: 14. The CDR3 length is 16 residues. Germline lookup yields CDR1 DFQATT and CDR2 SNEGSKA (reference sequence). CDR3 bases: TGCAGTGCTATCAGTCAAGCGGGAGGGCCGAGAAACGAGCAGTACTTC. It translates to CSAISQAGGPRNEQYF.

V usage is TRBV5-6 and J usage is TRBJ2-6, with a possible D match to TRBD1 (5 bases). The ends were cut back, 0 bases at V and 0 bases at J, with 7 bases in the middle. Germline CDR1 reads SGHDT; CDR2 reads YYEEEE. The CDR3 runs to 16 residues. CDR3 sequence reads: CASSLVGDSGANVLTF. DNA for the CDR3: TGTGCCAGCAGCTTGGTAGGGGACTCTGGGGCCAACGTCCTGACTTTC.

At least ten counts were recorded for this clone. This chain uses TRBV20-1 with TRBJ1-1; D gene unclear. The CDR3 sequence is 14 residues long. From germline, CDR1 is DFQATT and CDR2 SNEGSKA (reference sequence). V was pared by 0 bases and J by 1 base, with 9 bases between. The CDR3 protein is CSARDRRGNTEAFF. CDR3 DNA: TGCAGTGCTAGAGATCGACGCGGGAACACTGAAGCTTTCTTT.

This clone came up a few times. V usage is TRBV6-2 or TRBV6-3 and J usage is TRBJ1-5; a possible D gene is TRBD1 (5 bases). Germline V gene data show CDR1 as MNHEY and CDR2 as SVGEGT. CDR3 length: 14 residues. V lost 8 bases and J lost 2, with 13 bases in between. DNA of the CDR3: TGTGCCAGCCCCGGGACGGGGGGCAATCAGCCCCAGCATTTT. This gives the protein CASPGTGGNQPQHF.

The chain employs TRBV28 and TRBJ1-2; D unresolved. The CDR3 runs to 13 residues. V lost 2 bases, J lost 2 bases, and 6 bases lay in between. In germline, CDR1 is MDHEN, CDR2 SYDVKM. As DNA, the CDR3 is TGTGCCAGCAGTTTAGGCCGCAACTATGGCTACACCTTC. Protein product: CASSLGRNYGYTF.

This clone was counted ten times or more. The chain couples TRBV4-1 to TRBJ2-2; 11 bases line up with TRBD2. The CDR3 runs 17 residues. CDR1 is MGHRA and CDR2 is YSYEKL in the germline V gene. V gave up 4 bases and J gave up 1 base; unmatched junction bases: 5. The CDR3 nucleotides are TGCGCCAGCAGCCGGATGACTAGCGGGATGAACACCGGGGAGCTGTTTTTT. It is translated as CASSRMTSGMNTGELFF.

This clone was observed many times. One end of the junction varies from germline; a read error may be responsible. The same CDR3 is also encoded by other DNA sequences in this sample. V is TRBV7-2 and J is TRBJ2-2, with unresolved D. This CDR3 is 13 amino acids long. Germline V CDR1 and CDR2: SGHTA, FQGNSA. CDR3 residues: CASSLIRTGELFF. CDR3 nucleotide sequence: TGCGCCAGCAGCTTAATTAGAACCGGGGAGCTGTTTTTT. The full variable domain, rest sourced from reference TRBV7-2 and TRBJ2-2, is GAGVSQSPSNKVTEKGKDVELRCDPISGHTALYWYRQSLGQGLEFLIYFQGNSAPDKSGLPSDRFSAERTGGSVSTLTIQRTQQEDSAVYLCASSLIRTGELFFGEGSRLTVL.

This clone was found a few times. CDR3 bases: TGTGCCAGCAGTGAGGGTCCCAGGACAGATACGCAGTATTTT. Its protein product is CASSEGPRTDTQYF. The V gene is TRBV6-1, the J gene TRBJ2-3; D remains ambiguous. The CDR3 loop spans 14 amino acids. The ends were cut back, 3 bases at V and 3 bases at J, with 10 bases in the middle. CDR1 is MNHNS, CDR2 SASEGT, per germline.

Turning to this clone: The germline gene is not matched at one end of the junction; a read error may be the cause. The V and J genes are TRBV28 and TRBJ1-4; D perhaps matches TRBD1 (6 bases). This CDR3 contains 15 residues. CDR1 and CDR2 (germline): MDHEN, SYDVKM. CDR3 loop: CASRDLDSGREKLFF. CDR3 bases: TGTGCCAGCAGGGACCTGGACAGTGGGAGGGAAAAACTTTTTTTT.

The V call is TRBV6-1, the J call TRBJ1-1; D is ambiguous. Looked up from germline, CDR1 is MNHNS and CDR2 is SASEGT. The CDR3 contains 14 residues. Trimming stripped 7 bases from V and 1 base from J, with 13 bases between. CDR3 nucleotides: TGTGCCAGCATACCTTATCTGGGGAACACTGAAGCTTTCTTT. This sequence encodes CASIPYLGNTEAFF.